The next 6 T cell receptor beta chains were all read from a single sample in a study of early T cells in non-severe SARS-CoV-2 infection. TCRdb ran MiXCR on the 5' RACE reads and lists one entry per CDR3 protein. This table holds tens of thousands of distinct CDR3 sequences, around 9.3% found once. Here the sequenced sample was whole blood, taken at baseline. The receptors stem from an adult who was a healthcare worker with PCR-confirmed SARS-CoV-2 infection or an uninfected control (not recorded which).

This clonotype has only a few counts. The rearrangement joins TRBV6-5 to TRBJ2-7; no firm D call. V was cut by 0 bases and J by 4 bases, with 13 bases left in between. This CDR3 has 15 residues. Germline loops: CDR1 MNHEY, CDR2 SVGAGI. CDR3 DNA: TGTGCCAGCAGTTACTCGAGAGGATGGGGTTACGAGCAGTACTTC. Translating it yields CASSYSRGWGYEQYF.

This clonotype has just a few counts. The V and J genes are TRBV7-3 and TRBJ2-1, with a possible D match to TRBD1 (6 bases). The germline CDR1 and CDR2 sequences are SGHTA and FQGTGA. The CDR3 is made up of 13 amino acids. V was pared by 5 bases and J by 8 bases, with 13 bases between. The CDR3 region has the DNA TGTGCCAGCAGCCAAACCTACAGGGATGAGCAGTTCTTC. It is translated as CASSQTYRDEQFF.

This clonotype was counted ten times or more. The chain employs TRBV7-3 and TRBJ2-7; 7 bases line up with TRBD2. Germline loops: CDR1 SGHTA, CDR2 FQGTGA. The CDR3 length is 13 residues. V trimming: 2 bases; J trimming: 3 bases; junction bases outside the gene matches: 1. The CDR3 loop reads CASSLSSGYEQYF. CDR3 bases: TGTGCCAGCAGCTTATCTAGCGGCTACGAGCAGTACTTC.

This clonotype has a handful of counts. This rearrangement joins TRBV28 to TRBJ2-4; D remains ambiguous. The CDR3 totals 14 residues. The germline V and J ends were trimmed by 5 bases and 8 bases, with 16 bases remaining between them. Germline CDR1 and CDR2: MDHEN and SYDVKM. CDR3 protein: CASSPPASQHIQYF. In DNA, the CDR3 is TGTGCCAGCAGTCCCCCGGCTAGTCAACACATTCAGTACTTC.

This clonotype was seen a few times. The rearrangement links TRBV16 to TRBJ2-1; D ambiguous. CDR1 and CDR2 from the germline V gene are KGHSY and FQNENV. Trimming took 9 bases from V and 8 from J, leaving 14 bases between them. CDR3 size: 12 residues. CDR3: CASTQMGDEQFF. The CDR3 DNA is TGTGCCAGTACCCAGATGGGCGATGAGCAGTTCTTC.

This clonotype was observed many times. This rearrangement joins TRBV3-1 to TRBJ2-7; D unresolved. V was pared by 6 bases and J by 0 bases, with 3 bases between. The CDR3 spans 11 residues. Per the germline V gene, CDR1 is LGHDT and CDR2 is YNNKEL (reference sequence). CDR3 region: CASSNSYEQYF. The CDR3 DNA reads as TGTGCCAGCAGTAACTCCTACGAGCAGTACTTC.